A selection of T cell receptor beta chains follows, all from one sample in a study of cytomegalovirus exposure and HLA in healthy donors. Sequenced by immunoSEQ multiplex PCR; TCRdb stores in-frame clones only, minus some. The table includes more than 100,000 clones, about 80% detected once. Input material: PBMCs. The receptors were sampled from a man aged 35 to 55 in good health and CMV-seronegative. Each CDR3 is given with its conserved first and last residue. A D gene is named only where the DNA matches it firmly. Size is stated for part of the rows, as once, few or many counts, or as a class when the clone is expanded.

D gene	V gene	CDR3 length	clone size	J gene	CDR3 protein	CDR3 DNA
NA	TRBV15	15	NA	TRBJ2-7	CATSRVSQGPYEQYF	TGTGCCACCAGCAGAGTAAGCCAGGGGCCTTACGAGCAGTACTTC
TRBD1	TRBV2	14	NA	TRBJ1-5	CASSARGGNQPQHF	TGTGCCAGCAGTGCCAGGGGGGGCAATCAGCCCCAGCATTTT
NA	TRBV28	15	NA	TRBJ2-3	CASSLTSSFTDTQYF	TGTGCCAGCAGTTTAACTAGCTCCTTCACAGATACGCAGTATTTT
TRBD2	TRBV5-1	15	NA	TRBJ2-2	CASSVRTSGTGELFF	TGCGCCAGCAGCGTTAGGACTAGCGGGACCGGGGAGCTGTTTTTT
NA	TRBV5-1	13	NA	TRBJ1-5	CASSLGANQPQHF	TGCGCCAGCAGCTTGGGGGCCAATCAGCCCCAGCATTTT
NA	TRBV18	13	NA	TRBJ2-1	CASSLKTDNEQFF	TGTGCCAGCTCGCTAAAGACAGACAATGAGCAGTTCTTC
TRBD1	TRBV5-1	13	NA	TRBJ1-1	CASSQGQGAAAFF	TGCGCCAGCAGCCAGGGACAGGGGGCCGCAGCTTTCTTT
NA	TRBV7-6	13	NA	TRBJ2-1	CASSLGGGTPLFF	TGTGCCAGCAGCTTAGGTGGGGGGACTCCCTTGTTCTTC
NA	TRBV5-6	12	NA	TRBJ2-7	CASSKRTYEQYF	TGTGCCAGCAGCAAGCGGACCTACGAGCAGTACTTC
NA	TRBV4-1	13	few	TRBJ1-2	CASSQSGDYGYTF	TGCGCCAGCAGCCAGTCAGGGGACTATGGCTACACCTTC
TRBD1	TRBV5-1	14	NA	TRBJ2-7	CASSHGTGEGEQYF	TGCGCCAGCAGCCACGGGACAGGGGAAGGGGAGCAGTACTTC
NA	TRBV6-5	13	NA	TRBJ2-4	CASAQVAKNIQYF	TGTGCCAGCGCACAGGTAGCCAAAAACATTCAGTACTTC
NA	TRBV6-1	14	NA	TRBJ2-3	CASSKQGSADTQYF	TGTGCCAGCAGCAAACAGGGATCGGCAGATACGCAGTATTTT
NA	TRBV28	14	NA	TRBJ1-3	CASSLDLKGNTIYF	TGTGCCAGCAGTCTGGACTTAAAAGGAAACACCATATATTTT